Listed below are T cell receptor beta chains from one sample, sequenced in a study of blood T cell repertoires in COVID-19. The data were produced by immunoSEQ multiplex PCR, yet TCRdb's version contains in-frame clones alone and is incomplete. This table has tens of thousands of clones, roughly 80% appearing once. The sequenced sample was peripheral blood. Source of these receptors: a woman aged 80 or over with active or convalescent COVID-19. CDR3s include the opening cysteine and the closing phenylalanine or tryptophan. The D gene is left open where the match is weak. For some rows the clone size is stated as once, few or many, or as a class when expanded; others skip it.

V	J	D	size	DNA	CDR3
TRBV4-2	TRBJ1-1	-	-	TGTGCCAGCAGCCAAGATTATCAGGGGTCAACTGAAGCTTTCTTT	CASSQDYQGSTEAFF
TRBV2	TRBJ1-1	-	-	TGTGCCAGCAGTGAGCAGGGCGCCATGAACACTGAAGCTTTCTTT	CASSEQGAMNTEAFF
TRBV5-1	TRBJ2-7	TRBD1	-	TGCGCCAGCAGCCCCGGACAGGGCAGGGACGAGCAGTACTTC	CASSPGQGRDEQYF
TRBV5-1	TRBJ2-7	-	once	TGCGCCAGCAGCTTTTCCACGTCCGGGACCTACGAGCAGTACTTC	CASSFSTSGTYEQYF
TRBV19	TRBJ2-3	-	-	TGTGCCAGTAGTATCGGGGGGGGACAGCTTTCCACAGATACGCAGTATTTT	CASSIGGGQLSTDTQYF
TRBV7-2	TRBJ2-5	TRBD1	-	TGTGCCAGCAGCTCGACAGGGACCTTCCAAGAGACCCAGTACTTC	CASSSTGTFQETQYF
TRBV28	TRBJ2-1	TRBD2	-	TGTGCCAGCAGTTCCATAGCGGGAGGCTCCTACAATGAGCAGTTCTTC	CASSSIAGGSYNEQFF
TRBV27	TRBJ2-7	-	few	TGTGCCAGCAGTCTGCTTCCAGGGATAGGCTACGAGCAGTACTTC	CASSLLPGIGYEQYF
TRBV7-2	TRBJ2-3	TRBD2	once	TGTGCCAGCAGCTCAAGGACTAGCGGGATCACAGATACGCAGTATTTT	CASSSRTSGITDTQYF
TRBV12-3/TRBV12-4	TRBJ1-2	-	few	TGTGCCAGCAGTTTAAGTAGCAGAACTGGGTACACCTTC	CASSLSSRTGYTF
TRBV5-1	TRBJ2-7	TRBD2	-	TGCGCCAGCAGCTTGGCCGGCGGAGCGGGAGTCTCCTACGAGCAGTACTTC	CASSLAGGAGVSYEQYF
TRBV28	TRBJ2-7	-	-	TGTGCCAGCAGTTCTGCCCCCCCGGGTAGCATCAGGGGTGGCGAGCAGTACTTC	CASSSAPPGSIRGGEQYF
TRBV6-5	TRBJ1-2	TRBD1	once	TGTGCCAGCAGTAGAGACAGGGGGAACTATGGCTACACCTTC	CASSRDRGNYGYTF
TRBV6-5	TRBJ2-4	-	-	TGTGCCAGCAGTTACTCGTTTGGGCTGGCCAAAAACATTCAGTACTTC	CASSYSFGLAKNIQYF
TRBV21-1	TRBJ2-6	-	-	TGTGCCAGCAGCATCCGGGACAGGGACTCTGGGGCCAACGTCCTGACTTTC	CASSIRDRDSGANVLTF
TRBV29-1	TRBJ1-3	-	-	TGCAGCTCACGGGGGGGGGCAGATGGAAACACCATATATTTT	CSSRGGADGNTIYF
TRBV29-1	TRBJ1-1	-	-	TGCAGCGTTGAAGATCTTCGGGTCACTGAAGCTTTCTTT	CSVEDLRVTEAFF
TRBV21-1	TRBJ2-1	-	-	TGTGCCAGCAGCAAAGAGGCGCGGGAGTTCGGAAATGAGCAGTTCTTC	CASSKEAREFGNEQFF
TRBV5-1	TRBJ2-1	-	-	TGCGCCAGCAGCCCTACGGGGAGGTACAATGAGCAGTTCTTC	CASSPTGRYNEQFF
TRBV5-6	TRBJ2-5	-	-	TGTGCCAGCAGCCCTCTAGTCCCCGAGGAGACCCAGTACTTC	CASSPLVPEETQYF
TRBV12-3/TRBV12-4	TRBJ2-1	-	-	TGTGCCAGCAGTTTAGGCGTAAATGAGCAGTTCTTC	CASSLGVNEQFF
TRBV6-6	TRBJ1-5	-	few	TGTGCCAGCAGCTCCTCGGAGGGGCCTTTAGATCAGCCCCAGCATTTT	CASSSSEGPLDQPQHF